This T cell receptor beta chain was recovered during a study of blood T cells in healthy people across ages. For the study at large: Researchers report that template switching captured about one barcoded beta molecule per two T cells.

Findings and caveats of the study: Estimated diversity that came from one million T cells was considered an underestimate.

Notes on this clonotype: As yet, its antigen is unknown.

Primed by a sample-barcoded 5' primer and a J-beta primer mix, a second PCR proceeded for about 6 to 11 cycles. Each single sample gave us at least 3 million CDR3-containing paired-end reads. TCRdb used MiXCR to reprocess the 5' RACE reads, holding one entry per CDR3 protein. The table lists around 990,000 distinct CDR3 sequences, approximately 25% of them singletons. The data also belong to a second study, concerning T cells of mothers and their children.

This receptor was identified in a girl under 10 years old in good health. The sequencing input was blood.

CDR3 sequence (DNA): TGTGCCAGCAGGAAGAGCGGGGGGGTGTACCAAGAGACCCAGTACTTC. Protein: CASRKSGGVYQETQYF. The V gene is TRBV27, the J gene TRBJ2-5, with 10 bases fitting TRBD2. This CDR3 is 16 amino acids long. Germline lookup yields CDR1 MNHEY and CDR2 SMNVEV (reference sequence). V lost 6 bases to trimming and J lost 0 bases; unmatched junction nucleotides: 7.